Listed below are T cell receptor beta chains from one sample, sequenced in a study of T-cell reconstitution after alpha-beta-depleted transplantation in children. TCRdb used MiXCR to reprocess the PCR reads, holding one entry per CDR3 protein. The sample consists of around 370,000 distinct CDR3 sequences, 10% of them appearing once. Source: PBMCs from the stem cell graft donor, taken from the stem cell graft. The receptors here all came from a human donor who donated a stem cell graft to a child with acute lymphoblastic leukemia. Each CDR3 is given with its conserved first and last residue. D genes are given only for firm matches. Not all rows give a size; the values are once, few, many and, for expanded clones, a class.

V	D	size	J	CDR3	DNA
TRBV20-1	.	few	TRBJ2-1	CSASATGVHNEQFF	TGCAGTGCTAGTGCTACAGGTGTCCACAATGAGCAGTTCTTC
TRBV20-1	.	many	TRBJ2-1	CSAPNVVLGNEQFF	TGCAGTGCCCCGAATGTGGTCCTTGGCAATGAGCAGTTCTTC
TRBV20-1	TRBD1	many	TRBJ1-1	CSAIGQGAQNTEAFF	TGCAGTGCTATTGGACAGGGGGCGCAGAACACTGAAGCTTTCTTT
TRBV12-3/TRBV12-4	.	.	TRBJ2-7	CASRPGLLSYEQYF	TGTGCCAGCAGGCCGGGACTTCTCTCCTACGAGCAGTACTTC
TRBV11-2	.	few	TRBJ2-5	CASSLGGGTLRTLILGTQYF	TGTGCCAGCAGCTTAGGCGGCGGGACCCTCCGTACCCTCATTTTAGGGACCCAGTACTTC
TRBV9	.	.	TRBJ2-5	CASSILLAGPQETQYF	TGTGCCAGCAGCATCCTGTTGGCGGGACCTCAAGAGACCCAGTACTTC
TRBV24-1	TRBD1	.	TRBJ2-1	CATSDLPEQGASYNEQFF	TGTGCCACCAGTGATTTGCCCGAACAGGGGGCAAGTTACAATGAGCAGTTCTTC
TRBV29-1	TRBD1	few	TRBJ1-2	CSVEGAGGYGYTF	TGCAGCGTTGAAGGTGCAGGGGGCTATGGCTACACCTTC
TRBV4-2	.	few	TRBJ2-1	CASSQDQNNEQFF	TGTGCCAGCAGCCAAGACCAGAACAATGAGCAGTTCTTC
TRBV7-8	TRBD1	few	TRBJ2-7	CASSLADLTGQGPYEQYF	TGTGCCAGCAGCTTAGCGGATCTTACGGGACAGGGCCCGTACGAGCAGTACTTC
TRBV5-1	TRBD1	few	TRBJ2-7	CASSPGQGISEQYF	TGCGCCAGCAGCCCGGGACAGGGGATTAGCGAGCAGTACTTC
TRBV7-9	.	few	TRBJ2-3	CASSLALSASTDTQYF	TGTGCCAGCAGCTTAGCCCTCAGCGCGAGCACAGATACGCAGTATTTT
TRBV7-2	TRBD2	few	TRBJ2-4	CASRLIAGEQNIQYF	TGTGCCAGCAGACTGATAGCGGGAGAACAAAACATTCAGTACTTC
TRBV28	TRBD1	few	TRBJ2-7	CASSAPGQGLPYEQYF	TGTGCCAGCAGTGCTCCGGGACAGGGGTTACCCTACGAGCAGTACTTC
TRBV7-2	.	many	TRBJ2-7	CASRGGGSYEQYF	TGTGCCAGCAGGGGGGGAGGCAGCTACGAGCAGTACTTC
TRBV6-2/TRBV6-3	.	.	TRBJ1-2	CASSTPRGGSYGYTF	TGTGCCAGCAGTACCCCGCGGGGAGGGTCCTATGGCTACACCTTC
TRBV19	.	.	TRBJ2-5	CASSIQGLETQYF	TGTGCCAGTAGTATACAAGGGTTGGAGACCCAGTACTTC
TRBV4-2	.	few	TRBJ1-5	CASSQDYLVRDQPQHF	TGTGCCAGCAGCCAAGATTACCTGGTCCGGGATCAGCCCCAGCATTTT
TRBV12-3/TRBV12-4	.	few	TRBJ2-7	CASSLSVGLDTYEQYF	TGTGCCAGCAGTTTATCGGTGGGACTTGACACCTACGAGCAGTACTTC
TRBV12-3/TRBV12-4	.	.	TRBJ2-2	CASSNTNTGELFF	TGTGCCAGCAGTAACACGAACACCGGGGAGCTGTTTTTT
TRBV28	TRBD2	many	TRBJ2-1	CASISGSPNNEQFF	TGTGCCAGCATTAGCGGGAGCCCAAACAATGAGCAGTTCTTC
TRBV27	TRBD1	many	TRBJ2-7	CASSLRWDRALEQYF	TGTGCCAGCAGTTTAAGGTGGGACAGGGCACTCGAGCAGTACTTC
TRBV7-6	.	few	TRBJ2-7	CASSLIGTRGEQYF	TGTGCCAGCAGCTTAATAGGGACGAGGGGCGAGCAGTACTTC
TRBV28	.	many	TRBJ2-7	CASSLTYRVGPEQYF	TGTGCCAGCAGTTTGACATACAGGGTGGGCCCCGAGCAGTACTTC
TRBV16	TRBD1	few	TRBJ2-7	CASSQSRTGSYEQYF	TGTGCCAGCAGCCAATCTAGGACAGGATCCTACGAGCAGTACTTC